This TCR beta chain was sequenced during a study of T-cell memory formation after mild COVID-19. TCRdb independently ran MiXCR on the 5' RACE reads; one entry per CDR3 protein. The sample has 150,000 or so distinct CDR3 sequences, around a tenth seen once. Germline CDR1 reads SGHVS; CDR2 reads FNYEAQ. The CDR3 length is 13 residues. The germline V and J ends were trimmed by 5 bases and 8 bases, with 15 bases remaining between them. Study-level points and caveats: Contracting clones, day 15 to 85, had balanced CD4/CD8, and later expanders favored CD4+. Specificity for SARS-CoV-2 was not confirmed among the second-wave clones peaking on day 37.

In its sample, this clonotype was seen a few times. Its antigen is not identified. The chain has TRBV7-6 and TRBJ1-1, with no clear D. Specimen: PBMCs or a T cell subset sorted from them (not recorded which). The receptor's source is a man in his late teens or twenties who had mild COVID-19 (a few samples of this study predate the infection). Cell type and time point are not known. The CDR3, as DNA: TGTGCCAGCAGCCCCACAAGAAAAAGCGAAGCTTTCTTT. It codes for CASSPTRKSEAFF.